The next 21 T cell receptor beta chains were all read from a single sample in a study of shared clonotypes between healthy human individuals. CD45RO-negative cells were positively selected for CCR7, leaving out terminally differentiated effector memory CD45RA+ cells. Generated by immunoSEQ multiplex PCR, the TCRdb table keeps only in-frame clones and is missing some. The sample comprises some 2 million clones, about 95% of which are singletons, and 1% to 1.5% rests with the top ten. Sequenced input: naive CD8+ T cells sorted from blood. The receptors stem from a man between 18 and 35 years old in good health.

The chain recombines TRBV10-1 with TRBJ2-3; 13 bases are a match to TRBD2. V trimming: 4 bases; J trimming: 2 bases; junction bases outside the gene matches: 3. The germline V gene has CDR1 WNHNN and CDR2 SYGVQD (reference sequence). There are 16 residues in the CDR3. In DNA form, the CDR3 reads TGCGCCAGCAGTGGGACTAGCGGGAGCCCCACAGATACGCAGTATTTT. Protein sequence: CASSGTSGSPTDTQYF.

This clone showed up just once. Other DNA variants within this sample encode the same CDR3. The chain uses TRBV7-9 and TRBJ2-1; D perhaps matches TRBD1 (5 bases). V lost 8 bases, J lost 4 bases, and 9 bases lay in between. CDR1 SEHNR and CDR2 FQNEAQ come from the germline V gene (reference sequence). This CDR3 is 12 amino acids long. The CDR3 region has the DNA TGTGCCAGCTCAGGGCCATACAATGAGCAGTTCTTC. Protein sequence: CASSGPYNEQFF. Full variable domain (outside the CDR3, taken from reference TRBV7-9 and TRBJ2-1): DTGVSQNPRHKITKRGQNVTFRCDPISEHNRLYWYRQTLGQGPEFLTYFQNEAQLEKSRLLSDRFSAERPKGSFSTLEIQRTEQGDSAMYLCASSGPYNEQFFGPGTRLTVL.

This chain joins TRBV5-4 and TRBJ1-4; D gene ambiguous. The CDR3 loop spans 13 amino acids. CDR1 is SGHNT and CDR2 is YYREEE in the germline V gene (reference sequence). V lost 3 bases and J lost 8, with 11 bases in between. The DNA of the CDR3 is TGTGCCAGCAGCTCTGGGCGAGGGGAAAAACTGTTTTTT. This encodes CASSSGRGEKLFF. The full variable domain, its missing parts supplied by reference TRBV5-4 and TRBJ1-4, is ETGVTQSPTHLIKTRGQQVTLRCSSQSGHNTVSWYQQALGQGPQFIFQYYREEENGRGNFPPRFSGLQFPNYSSELNVNALELDDSALYLCASSSGRGEKLFFGSGTQLSVL.

The J gene is TRBJ2-6, the V gene TRBV7-9, with D perhaps given as TRBD1 or TRBD2 (5 bases each). Germline V gene data show CDR1 as SEHNR and CDR2 as FQNEAQ (reference sequence). The CDR3 contains 16 residues. The germline V and J ends were trimmed by 5 bases and 0 bases, with 11 bases remaining between them. CDR3 in DNA: TGTGCCAGCAGCCTCGGGACCCTCTCTGGGGCCAACGTCCTGACTTTC. Translating it yields CASSLGTLSGANVLTF.

The gene calls are TRBV19 and TRBJ2-7; TRBD1 might be the D (5 bases). Germline assignment: CDR1 LNHDA and CDR2 SQIVND (reference sequence). There are 13 residues in the CDR3. V shed 5 bases and J shed 6 bases, with 14 bases lying between them. For the CDR3, the DNA is TGTGCCAGTAGTGTTAAGGGGCCTGGCGAGCAGTACTTC. Its translation: CASSVKGPGEQYF.

This rearrangement joins TRBV18 to TRBJ2-7; 11 nucleotides match TRBD1. The CDR3 contains 17 residues. The germline CDR1 and CDR2 sequences are KGHSH and LQKENI. The junction had 13 bases not matched to a gene; V was cut back by 3 bases and J by 6 bases. The CDR3 spells CASSPLSTGTGGPEQYF. CDR3 in DNA: TGTGCCAGCTCACCCTTAAGTACCGGGACAGGGGGACCCGAGCAGTACTTC.

In its sample, this clone was seen a few times. The CDR3 loop reads CASSIDGMGYTF. CDR3 in DNA: TGTGCCAGTAGTATAGACGGGATGGGCTACACCTTC. The rearrangement links TRBV19 to TRBJ1-2, with D unclear. CDR1 and CDR2 from the germline V gene are LNHDA and SQIVND (reference sequence). V lost 0 bases and J lost 8, with 7 bases in between. The CDR3 spans 12 residues.

V and J are TRBV7-9 and TRBJ2-5, with TRBD2 matching over 8 bases. CDR1 is SEHNR and CDR2 is FQNEAQ in the germline V gene (reference sequence). V trimming: 2 bases; J trimming: 5 bases; junction bases outside the gene matches: 7. The CDR3 has 15 residues. In nucleotides, the CDR3 is TGTGCCAGCAGCTTAACGCGGGAGGCCGGGGAGACCCAGTACTTC. Protein product: CASSLTREAGETQYF. The full variable domain, in which reference TRBV7-9 and TRBJ2-5 provide the parts outside the CDR3, is DTGVSQNPRHKITKRGQNVTFRCDPISEHNRLYWYRQTLGQGPEFLTYFQNEAQLEKSRLLSDRFSAERPKGSFSTLEIQRTEQGDSAMYLCASSLTREAGETQYFGPGTRLLVL.

The chain combines TRBV4-2 with TRBJ2-1, with TRBD2 matching 10 bases. From germline, CDR1 is LGHNA and CDR2 YNFKEQ. This CDR3 spans 16 amino acids. The junction had 5 bases not matched to a gene; V was cut back by 1 base and J by 5 bases. CDR3 loop: CASSQGTSGYHNEQFF. The CDR3 coding sequence is TGTGCCAGCAGCCAAGGGACTAGCGGATACCACAATGAGCAGTTCTTC.

Points on this clone: Other DNA sequences of this sample code for an identical CDR3. The rearrangement links TRBV27 to TRBJ2-1; D perhaps matches TRBD2 (5 bases). Germline V gene sequence: CDR1 MNHEY, CDR2 SMNVEV (reference sequence). This CDR3 region has 14 residues. Trimming cost V 0 bases and J 5 bases, with 8 bases left between them. The CDR3 reads CASSLSGGHNEQFF. The CDR3, as DNA: TGTGCCAGCAGTTTATCAGGCGGGCACAATGAGCAGTTCTTC.

The gene calls are TRBV27 and TRBJ2-1; no firm D call. Trimming took 6 bases from V and 0 from J, leaving 9 bases between them. CDR3 length: 14 residues. CDR1 and CDR2 (germline): MNHEY, SMNVEV (reference sequence). CDR3 loop: CASRVVSSYNEQFF. CDR3 sequence (DNA): TGTGCCAGCAGAGTTGTGAGCTCCTACAATGAGCAGTTCTTC.

This rearrangement joins TRBV6-6 to TRBJ2-5, with D perhaps matching TRBD1 (5 bases). The DNA end is a closer match to TRBJ2-7, so the J assignment may be wrong. Germline CDR1 MNHNY, CDR2 SVGAGI (reference sequence). The CDR3 spans 15 residues. Written as DNA, the CDR3 is TGTGCCAGCAGTTACTCGACAGCAGCCTCATACGAGCAGTACTTC. This sequence encodes CASSYSTAASYEQYF.

V and J are TRBV27 and TRBJ2-3, with 9 bases identical to TRBD2. Looked up from germline, CDR1 is MNHEY and CDR2 is SMNVEV (reference sequence). The CDR3 totals 16 residues. The junction had 6 bases not matched to a gene; V was cut back by 3 bases and J by 2 bases. CDR3 in DNA: TGTGCCAGCAGTTTCCTAGCGGGACTCTACACAGATACGCAGTATTTT. Its protein is CASSFLAGLYTDTQYF.

The chain links TRBV4-1 to TRBJ1-5; D gene ambiguous. The V gene lost 0 bases and the J gene lost 6 bases, with 12 bases spanning the gap. This CDR3 region has 15 residues. Germline V lookup: CDR1 MGHRA, CDR2 YSYEKL. The CDR3 spells CASSQDAAPPQPQHF. For the CDR3, the DNA is TGCGCCAGCAGCCAAGATGCCGCACCGCCTCAGCCCCAGCATTTT.

This chain joins TRBV4-3 and TRBJ2-7; the D gene is possibly TRBD2 (6 bases). Germline V gene data show CDR1 as LGHNA and CDR2 as YSLEER. V was pared by 0 bases and J by 0 bases, with 9 bases between. CDR3 length: 15 amino acids. The CDR3 sequence: CASSQEGGTSYEQYF. CDR3 sequence (DNA): TGCGCCAGCAGCCAAGAAGGAGGGACCTCCTACGAGCAGTACTTC.

As regards this clone: Other nucleotide sequences from this sample produce the same CDR3. The V and J genes are TRBV27 and TRBJ2-5; D is possibly TRBD1 or TRBD2 (5 bases each). V gave up 1 base and J gave up 1 base, with 7 bases separating them. Germline lookup yields CDR1 MNHEY and CDR2 SMNVEV (reference sequence). The CDR3 contains 14 residues. CDR3 residues: CASSLLGTQETQYF. The CDR3 DNA reads as TGTGCCAGCAGTTTATTAGGGACCCAAGAGACCCAGTACTTC.

Comment on this clone: The same CDR3 also results from other DNA sequences found in this sample. The CDR3 coding sequence is TGTGCCAGCAGCCCGGGCGGAAGCACAGATACGCAGTATTTT. The encoded protein is CASSPGGSTDTQYF. V and J are TRBV7-6 and TRBJ2-3; D ambiguous. Germline CDR1 SGHVS, CDR2 FNYEAQ. Trimming stripped 5 bases from V and 0 bases from J, with 9 bases between. The CDR3 has 14 residues.

V is TRBV19 and J is TRBJ2-7; D possibly corresponds to TRBD1 (5 bases). This CDR3 has 15 amino acids. Per germline, CDR1 LNHDA and CDR2 SQIVND (reference sequence). Trimming removed 7 bases from V and 4 bases from J, with 20 bases in between. CDR3 coding DNA: TGTGCCAGTACATCAGGGTATGGGCGGACATACGAGCAGTACTTC. The encoded protein is CASTSGYGRTYEQYF. The complete variable domain, with remaining parts taken from reference TRBV19 and TRBJ2-7, reads DGGITQSPKYLFRKEGQNVTLSCEQNLNHDAMYWYRQDPGQGLRLIYYSQIVNDFQKGDIAEGYSVSREKKESFPLTVTSAQKNPTAFYLCASTSGYGRTYEQYFGPGTRLTVT.

This chain links TRBV27 with TRBJ2-7; D possibly corresponds to TRBD1 (6 bases). Germline loops: CDR1 MNHEY, CDR2 SMNVEV (reference sequence). The V end lost 2 bases, the J end lost 5 bases, and 16 bases lay between the germline ends. This CDR3 comprises 15 residues. The CDR3: CASSLVLQGVHEQYF. Here the CDR3 DNA reads TGTGCCAGCAGTTTAGTGTTACAGGGAGTACACGAGCAGTACTTC.

This clone was detected only a few times. V gene TRBV7-9 combines with J gene TRBJ1-5; D is unclear. The CDR3 is 14 residues long. The germline CDR1 and CDR2 sequences are SEHNR and FQNEAQ (reference sequence). Trimming shortened V by 5 bases and J by 0 bases, and 8 bases separated the two germline ends. In DNA form, the CDR3 reads TGTGCCAGCAGCGTGGCTTATAGCAATCAGCCCCAGCATTTT. It translates to CASSVAYSNQPQHF.

This clone was recorded once. This chain connects TRBV27 to TRBJ2-7; 11 nucleotides agree with TRBD2. The CDR3 consists of 14 residues. J gave up 10 bases and V 4 bases, and 9 bases lay outside the gene matches. Germline loops: CDR1 MNHEY, CDR2 SMNVEV (reference sequence). The CDR3 DNA reads as TGTGCCAGCAGTTCGACTAGCGGGGCGGGGTATCAGTACTTC. Its translation: CASSSTSGAGYQYF.